The 27 T cell receptor beta chains below all came from one sample that was sequenced in a study of patients and donors after allogeneic stem cell transplantation. TCRdb passed the RT-PCR reads through MiXCR, listing each CDR3 protein once. The sample carries approximately 150,000 distinct CDR3 sequences, roughly 22% recorded once. The specimen was blood, either unsorted or a sorted T cell fraction (not recorded which). The source is a human donor who was either an allogeneic HSCT recipient or a stem cell or donor lymphocyte infusion donor (not recorded which). It is not recorded whose cells these are; they may come from a transplant donor.

The chain has TRBV29-1 and TRBJ1-1, with TRBD1 as a possible D gene (5 bases). Per the germline V gene, CDR1 is SQVTM and CDR2 is ANQGSEA. V lost 3 bases and J lost 0, with 8 bases in between. The CDR3 has 13 residues. This CDR3 reads CSVEDNMNTEAFF. The CDR3 region has the DNA TGCAGCGTTGAGGACAACATGAACACTGAAGCTTTCTTT.

As to this clonotype: The junction departs from the called germline gene at one end, perhaps through a read error. The chain's CDR3 is CASSYGGGRDEQFF. DNA for the CDR3: TGTGCCAGCAGCTACGGCGGGGGGAGAGATGAGCAGTTCTTT. The V call is TRBV5-5, the J call TRBJ2-1, with 8 nucleotides matching TRBD2. In germline, CDR1 is SGHKS, CDR2 YYEKEE (reference sequence). This CDR3 comprises 14 residues. Supplemented by reference TRBV5-5 and TRBJ2-1, the full variable domain reads DAGVTQSPTHLIKTRGQQVTLRCSPISGHKSVSWYQQVLGQGPQFIFQYYEKEERGRGNFPDRFSARQFPNYSSELNVNALLLGDSALYLCASSYGGGRDEQFFGPGTRLTVL.

This clonotype occurred a few times. The gene calls are TRBV19 and TRBJ1-2, with D maybe TRBD1 (5 bases). This CDR3 contains 15 residues. CDR1 is LNHDA and CDR2 is SQIVND in the germline V gene (reference sequence). Trimming cost V 7 bases and J 4 bases, with 19 bases left between them. The CDR3 loop reads CASTSTAWGSYGYTF. CDR3 DNA sequence: TGTGCCAGTACCTCGACAGCCTGGGGTTCCTATGGCTACACCTTC.

In its sample, this clonotype was seen a few times. The J gene is TRBJ2-1, the V gene TRBV5-1, with a possible D match to TRBD1 (6 bases). This CDR3 has 15 amino acids. The V gene's germline CDR1 is SGHRS and CDR2 YFSETQ. The V and J ends lost 6 bases and 3 bases respectively, with 16 bases between them. DNA for the CDR3: TGCGCCAGCAAACTAACAGGGTTGGGCTACAATGAGCAGTTCTTC. It translates to CASKLTGLGYNEQFF.

This clonotype was observed a handful of times. CDR3 sequence (DNA): TGTGCCAGCAGCCAATGGAGACTTACATACAATGAGCAGTTCTTC. It is translated as CASSQWRLTYNEQFF. The chain combines TRBV14 with TRBJ2-1; D call uncertain. Germline values: CDR1 SGHDN, CDR2 FVKESK. The ends were cut back, 2 bases at V and 4 bases at J, with 12 bases in the middle. The CDR3 covers 15 residues.

The rearrangement uses TRBV18 and TRBJ1-6, with 8 bases aligning to TRBD1. From germline, CDR1 is KGHSH and CDR2 LQKENI. This CDR3 has 14 amino acids. Trimming removed 3 bases from V and 9 bases from J; junction bases left unmatched: 4. The CDR3 here is CASSPSGGGSPLHF. The CDR3 DNA sequence: TGTGCCAGCTCACCCTCAGGGGGCGGTTCACCCCTCCACTTT.

The V gene is TRBV12-3 or TRBV12-4, the J gene TRBJ2-1, with 10 bases lining up with TRBD1. With V trimmed by 3 bases and J by 9 bases, 2 bases remained unmatched. CDR3 size: 13 residues. The CDR3 nucleotides are TGTGCCAGCAGTTTGGGACAGGGGTCTGAGCAGTTCTTC. This gives the protein CASSLGQGSEQFF.

This clonotype was found many times. The chain joins TRBV5-6 to TRBJ1-2; a possible D gene is TRBD1 (5 bases). Germline V CDR1 and CDR2: SGHDT, YYEEEE. The CDR3 is made up of 12 amino acids. The V end lost 1 base, the J end lost 5 bases, and 6 bases lay between the germline ends. CDR3 nucleotide sequence: TGTGCCAGCAGCTTGCCAGGGTATGGCTACACCTTC. Amino acid sequence: CASSLPGYGYTF.

This clonotype was detected many times. The chain employs TRBV28 and TRBJ1-2; 11 bases fit TRBD1. Germline CDR1 is MDHEN and CDR2 is SYDVKM. The length of the CDR3 is 14 residues. Trimming at V came to 4 bases and at J to 5 bases, leaving 3 bases not matched to a gene. The CDR3 sequence is CASSSGTGGYGYTF. The DNA for the CDR3 is TGTGCCAGCAGTTCCGGGACAGGGGGATATGGCTACACCTTC.

This CDR3 reads CSATTPRLAGEVFF. In nucleotides, the CDR3 is TGCAGTGCTACGACGCCCAGACTAGCGGGGGAGGTGTTCTTC. The chain recombines TRBV20-1 with TRBJ2-1; 12 bases line up with TRBD2. Trimming removed 4 bases from V and 15 bases from J; junction bases left unmatched: 13. The germline V gene has CDR1 DFQATT and CDR2 SNEGSKA (reference sequence). The CDR3 covers 14 residues.

The chain recombines TRBV5-1 with TRBJ1-5, with D perhaps TRBD1 (6 bases). There are 14 residues in the CDR3. Germline V gene lookup returns CDR1 SGHRS and CDR2 YFSETQ. With 0 bases removed from V and 6 bases from J, the gap between germline ends came to 10 bases. The CDR3 nucleotides read TGCGCCAGCAGCTTGGCCCAGGGGAGTCAGCCCCAGCATTTT. This translates into CASSLAQGSQPQHF.

The chain links TRBV28 to TRBJ2-7; TRBD1 matches 9 bases. The CDR3 is made up of 12 amino acids. The trim removed 9 bases at V and 5 bases at J, leaving 5 bases unmatched. Germline V gives CDR1 MDHEN, CDR2 SYDVKM. The CDR3 loop reads CASGDRVNEQYF. DNA of the CDR3: TGTGCCAGTGGGGACAGGGTCAACGAGCAGTACTTC.

The V gene is TRBV29-1, the J gene TRBJ1-1, with no clear D. The CDR3 has 12 residues. V shed 1 base and J shed 4 bases, with 7 bases lying between them. The germline V gene encodes CDR1 SQVTM and CDR2 ANQGSEA. The CDR3 nucleotides read TGCAGCGTTGAAGGGGAGGGCACTGAAGCTTTCTTT. It specifies CSVEGEGTEAFF.

This clonotype was recorded a few times. The chain joins TRBV5-4 to TRBJ2-2, with 7 bases fitting TRBD1. Germline V gene lookup returns CDR1 SGHNT and CDR2 YYREEE (reference sequence). This CDR3 spans 15 amino acids. Germline trimming cut 3 bases from V and 2 bases from J; bases unmatched to any gene: 4. CDR3 DNA sequence: TGTGCCAGCAGCTGGGACAGTTATAACACCGGGGAGCTGTTTTTT. It yields the protein CASSWDSYNTGELFF.

There are a few counts of this clonotype. The J gene is TRBJ1-1, the V gene TRBV9, with D tentatively TRBD1 (6 bases). The CDR3 sequence is 14 residues long. From germline, CDR1 is SGDLS and CDR2 YYNGEE. Trimming shortened V by 7 bases and J by 3 bases, and 16 bases separated the two germline ends. The CDR3 spells CASGGTGRDTEAFF. In DNA, the CDR3 is TGTGCCAGCGGGGGAACAGGGCGCGACACTGAAGCTTTCTTT.

The genes are TRBV6-5 and TRBJ2-7; 8 bases agree with TRBD1. CDR3 size: 15 residues. J gave up 7 bases and V 2 bases, and 10 bases lay outside the gene matches. Germline loops: CDR1 MNHEY, CDR2 SVGAGI. Here the CDR3 reads CASSYTFRGLREQYF. The CDR3 DNA is TGTGCCAGCAGTTACACCTTCAGGGGGCTGAGGGAGCAGTACTTC.

The chain carries TRBV12-3 or TRBV12-4 and TRBJ1-5; unclear D gene. This CDR3 contains 14 residues. Trimming left V 8 bases short and J 2 bases short, with 13 bases between. The chain's CDR3 is CASGSTRGNQPQHF. DNA for the CDR3: TGTGCCAGCGGTTCGACACGCGGCAATCAGCCCCAGCATTTT.

This clonotype was picked up a small number of times. V gene TRBV7-3 combines with J gene TRBJ1-6; weak D call: TRBD1 (6 bases). Germline assignment: CDR1 SGHTA and CDR2 FQGTGA. Trimming pared 5 bases from V and 0 bases from J, leaving 14 bases between. The CDR3 totals 17 residues. Here the CDR3 DNA reads TGTGCCAGCAGCCTTGGACAGCCGAGCTCCTATAATTCACCCCTCCACTTT. Its translation is CASSLGQPSSYNSPLHF.

This clonotype was observed once. The rearrangement uses TRBV5-5 and TRBJ2-7; D is perhaps TRBD1 (5 bases). There are 14 residues in the CDR3. The V and J ends lost 4 bases and 5 bases respectively, with 16 bases between them. Germline V gene lookup returns CDR1 SGHKS and CDR2 YYEKEE (reference sequence). The CDR3 protein is CASSTTENGHEQYF. In DNA form, the CDR3 reads TGTGCCAGCAGCACGACAGAGAACGGGCACGAGCAGTACTTC.

This chain connects TRBV11-2 to TRBJ2-3; D uncertain. Germline loops: CDR1 SGHAT, CDR2 FQNNGV. Trimming stripped 5 bases from V and 2 bases from J, with 17 bases between. The CDR3 runs to 16 residues. CDR3 loop: CASSHRLGPNTDTQYF. Written as DNA, the CDR3 is TGTGCCAGCAGCCACCGCCTCGGACCGAACACAGATACGCAGTATTTT.

In its sample, this clonotype was seen a few times. The genes are TRBV12-3 or TRBV12-4 and TRBJ1-2, with 10 nucleotides matching TRBD1. V lost 6 bases and J lost 4; bases outside the gene matches: 11. This CDR3 comprises 16 residues. Written as DNA, the CDR3 is TGTGCCAGCAGCCGCGTAGTGGGACAGGGGACCTATGGCTACACCTTC. It specifies CASSRVVGQGTYGYTF.

At least ten counts were recorded for this clonotype. The gene calls are TRBV20-1 and TRBJ1-6; D gene unclear. The ends were cut back, 5 bases at V and 3 bases at J, with 8 bases in the middle. The CDR3 has 13 amino acids. Germline CDR1 reads DFQATT; CDR2 reads SNEGSKA (reference sequence). Here the CDR3 reads CSALDRYNSPLHF. The CDR3 DNA follows: TGCAGTGCTTTAGACCGCTATAATTCACCCCTCCACTTT.

This clonotype was counted a few times. The chain joins TRBV4-3 to TRBJ2-4; D is ambiguous. Germline CDR1 and CDR2: LGHNA and YSLEER. Trimming took 0 bases from V and 0 from J, leaving 6 bases between them. The CDR3 totals 15 residues. DNA of the CDR3: TGCGCCAGCAGCCAAGACCAGCTAGCCAAAAACATTCAGTACTTC. This encodes CASSQDQLAKNIQYF.

In its sample, this clonotype was seen a few times. The V gene is TRBV29-1, the J gene TRBJ1-4, with D maybe TRBD1 (5 bases). This CDR3 spans 16 amino acids. Trimming took off 0 bases at V and 7 bases at J, with 18 bases between the two ends. CDR1 and CDR2 (germline): SQVTM, ANQGSEA. The CDR3 DNA reads TGCAGCGTTGAAGATCTAGGGTGGGGGATGAGTGAAAAACTGTTTTTT. Translating it yields CSVEDLGWGMSEKLFF.

V is TRBV20-1 and J is TRBJ1-1; D uncertain. There are 13 residues in the CDR3. The V and J ends lost 1 base and 5 bases respectively, with 11 bases between them. CDR1 DFQATT and CDR2 SNEGSKA come from the germline V gene (reference sequence). The CDR3 protein is CSARALRRTEAFF. DNA for the CDR3: TGCAGTGCTAGAGCCCTTCGGAGGACTGAAGCTTTCTTT.

This clonotype was seen only a few times. The rearrangement links TRBV3-1 to TRBJ2-6, with D possibly TRBD1 on 5 matching bases. V was shortened by 2 bases and J by 2 bases, with 7 bases between the two germline ends. The length of the CDR3 is 15 residues. Looked up from germline, CDR1 is LGHDT and CDR2 is YNNKEL (reference sequence). In nucleotides, the CDR3 is TGTGCCAGCAGCCAACAGGGTGCTGGGGCCAACGTCCTGACTTTC. Its translation: CASSQQGAGANVLTF.

The chain is built from TRBV5-1 and TRBJ2-1; D tentatively fits TRBD1 or TRBD2 (5 bases each). Trimming shortened V by 4 bases and J by 8 bases, and 16 bases separated the two germline ends. The CDR3 totals 14 residues. Germline CDR1 reads SGHRS; CDR2 reads YFSETQ. Here the CDR3 reads CASSTRTSRDEQFF. The CDR3 bases are TGCGCCAGCAGCACTAGGACATCAAGGGATGAGCAGTTCTTC.